The TCR beta chain under discussion was sequenced for a study of T cell responses to AZD1222 COVID-19 vaccine. Whole-study findings and limits: The study identified only five to seven AZD1222 recipients as seropositive at baseline. After the peak T cell response, and only then, were repertoires sampled. Clonal diversity was possibly underestimated, and the donors were mostly white British, with more females.

CDR1 and CDR2 (germline): SNHLY, FYNNEI. V shed 8 bases and J 10 bases; nucleotides not matched to a gene: 11. This CDR3 has 14 residues. Regarding this clone: The antigen remains unidentified.

The data were produced by immunoSEQ multiplex PCR, yet TCRdb's version contains in-frame clones alone and is incomplete. Seen here are hundreds of thousands of clones, approximately 94% observed once, and the top ten hold less than 1.2%. The receptor was derived from an adult in good health. The material sequenced was peripheral blood, taken on day 0 of MenACWY control vaccination. The rearrangement uses TRBV2 and TRBJ1-4; 9 positions match TRBD1. This CDR3 reads CASGGVKTGGKLFF. The CDR3 DNA reads as TGTGCCAGCGGAGGGGTTAAGACAGGGGGAAAACTGTTTTTT. Filled out from reference TRBV2 and TRBJ1-4, the complete variable domain reads EPEVTQTPSHQVTQMGQEVILRCVPISNHLYFYWYRQILGQKVEFLVSFYNNEISEKSEIFDDQFSVERPDGSNFTLKIRSTKLEDSAMYFCASGGVKTGGKLFFGSGTQLSVL.